This TCR beta chain appears in the sequencing data of a study of vaccination effects on CD4 cells after COVID-19. Study-level points and caveats: Vaccine-induced clones in healthy vaccinees cross-reacted with common cold coronaviruses in only 1 of 255 cases. The authors studied few convalescent patients and collected no early post-infection timepoints.

Antigen-specific CD4+ T cells expanded by the ViraFEST assay with viral peptide pools were then sequenced. Having been cultured for approximately ten days, the cells underwent CD4+ T cell isolation. The vaccine recipients had no prior SARS-CoV-2 infection, with negative nucleocapsid antibodies. At days 3 and 7, half of the medium was exchanged for IL-2 medium. The method was immunoSEQ multiplex PCR; TCRdb's version includes in-frame clones alone and lacks a portion of them. The table shows 35,000 to 50,000 clones, with around 70% occurring only once. In the case of this clone: The antigen is not known.

Germline CDR1 is LNHDA and CDR2 is SQIVND (reference sequence). The CDR3 has 16 residues. V lost 5 bases to trimming and J lost 12 bases; unmatched junction nucleotides: 13. This clonotype was sampled from a human donor who received a COVID-19 vaccine. Specimen: CD4+ T cells from PBMCs cultured with HCoV-OC43 spike peptides, collected before COVID-19 vaccination. Subset described: HCoV-OC43 spike overlapping peptide pool stimulation. The chain is built from TRBV19 and TRBJ2-1, with 13 bases matching TRBD2. The DNA for the CDR3 is TGTGCCAGTAGTTTCCTCACTAGCGGGAGGGCCTTAGGGCAGTTCTTC. Its protein product is CASSFLTSGRALGQFF. Drawing the rest from reference TRBV19 and TRBJ2-1, the complete variable domain is DGGITQSPKYLFRKEGQNVTLSCEQNLNHDAMYWYRQDPGQGLRLIYYSQIVNDFQKGDIAEGYSVSREKKESFPLTVTSAQKNPTAFYLCASSFLTSGRALGQFFGPGTRLTVL.